A single sample gave rise to the 15 T cell receptor beta chains below, sequenced in a study of blood T cell repertoires in COVID-19 (dated by TCRdb to 2018 to 2021). The method behind the library was the immunoSEQ multiplex PCR assay. TCRdb's version of the immuneACCESS table is confined to in-frame rearrangements and falls short of the full clone set. An unresolved V gene accounts for under half of the shortfall where checked; the remainder is of unknown origin. This sample comprises under 200,000 clones, 83% of them detected only once. 2% to 2.5% of the sample comes from the top ten. The sequenced sample consisted of peripheral blood. The receptors here all came from an elderly woman with acute or convalescent COVID-19.

The genes are TRBV9 and TRBJ2-3; D ambiguous. The CDR3 is 14 amino acids. The ends were cut back, 0 bases at V and 2 bases at J, with 7 bases in the middle. CDR1 and CDR2 from the germline V gene are SGDLS and YYNGEE. Here the CDR3 reads CASSVEASTDTQYF. CDR3 DNA: TGTGCCAGCAGCGTAGAAGCCTCCACAGATACGCAGTATTTT.

The genes are TRBV5-4 and TRBJ2-1; TRBD2 agrees at 8 bases. Germline V gene sequence: CDR1 SGHNT, CDR2 YYREEE (reference sequence). The CDR3 spans 16 residues. V lost 4 bases to trimming and J lost 4 bases; unmatched junction nucleotides: 10. Written as DNA, the CDR3 is TGTGCCAGCAGCCCCTCCCGGGCGGGGGGATACAATGAGCAGTTCTTC. Protein: CASSPSRAGGYNEQFF. Full variable domain (rest looked up from reference TRBV5-4 and TRBJ2-1): ETGVTQSPTHLIKTRGQQVTLRCSSQSGHNTVSWYQQALGQGPQFIFQYYREEENGRGNFPPRFSGLQFPNYSSELNVNALELDDSALYLCASSPSRAGGYNEQFFGPGTRLTVL.

The chain is built from TRBV28 and TRBJ2-7; TRBD2 matches 7 bases. The CDR3 has 14 residues. The J segment lost 5 bases and the V segment lost 7 bases, leaving 11 bases of the junction unmatched. Germline CDR1 is MDHEN and CDR2 is SYDVKM. In DNA form, the CDR3 reads TGTGCCAGCACCCAGTGGGGGGGGTTTAACGAGCAGTACTTC. As protein: CASTQWGGFNEQYF.

The gene calls are TRBV7-9 and TRBJ1-1; D uncertain. V was shortened by 5 bases and J by 11 bases, with 18 bases between the two germline ends. The CDR3 length is 13 residues. Germline CDR1 reads SEHNR; CDR2 reads FQNEAQ (reference sequence). The CDR3 spells CASSPVVTPEAFF. The DNA of the CDR3 is TGTGCCAGCAGCCCCGTTGTGACCCCGGAGGCTTTCTTT.

The chain is built from TRBV19 and TRBJ1-1, with TRBD1 matching 7 bases. The CDR3 has 13 amino acids. Germline trimming cut 3 bases from V and 5 bases from J; bases unmatched to any gene: 3. The germline CDR1 and CDR2 sequences are LNHDA and SQIVND (reference sequence). The CDR3: CASSMTGWTEAFF. CDR3 nucleotide sequence: TGTGCCAGTAGTATGACAGGGTGGACTGAAGCTTTCTTT.

This clone was counted a few times. The chain has TRBV11-2 and TRBJ1-5; 9 bases fit TRBD1. The CDR3 runs to 14 residues. The trim removed 5 bases at V and 2 bases at J, leaving 1 base unmatched. The germline V gene has CDR1 SGHAT and CDR2 FQNNGV. The CDR3 bases are TGTGCCAGCAGCCGGACAGGGGGCAATCAGCCCCAGCATTTT. Protein product: CASSRTGGNQPQHF. Based on the CDR3 plus reference TRBV11-2 and TRBJ1-5, the full variable domain is EAGVAQSPRYKIIEKRQSVAFWCNPISGHATLYWYQQILGQGPKLLIQFQNNGVVDDSQLPKDRFSAERLKGVDSTLKIQPAKLEDSAVYLCASSRTGGNQPQHFGDGTRLSIL.

The rearrangement links TRBV7-2 to TRBJ2-5; no clear D gene. This CDR3 is built from 15 residues. From germline, CDR1 is SGHTA and CDR2 FQGNSA. The germline V and J ends were trimmed by 3 bases and 4 bases, with 15 bases remaining between them. Here the CDR3 reads CASSFGTILGETQYF. Here the CDR3 DNA reads TGTGCCAGCAGCTTTGGAACTATCTTGGGAGAGACCCAGTACTTC.

The CDR3 region is CSASDPDQPQHF. CDR3 in DNA: TGCAGTGCTAGTGATCCCGATCAGCCCCAGCATTTT. J is TRBJ1-5 and V is TRBV20-1; no clear D gene. The CDR3 totals 12 residues. V was clipped by 3 bases and J by 5 bases, with 8 bases between them. Germline lookup yields CDR1 DFQATT and CDR2 SNEGSKA (reference sequence).

This chain links TRBV27 with TRBJ1-2; D perhaps matches TRBD1 (6 bases). Germline assignment: CDR1 MNHEY and CDR2 SMNVEV (reference sequence). Trimming took 0 bases from V and 4 from J, leaving 9 bases between them. This CDR3 is 14 amino acids long. The CDR3, as DNA: TGTGCCAGCAGTTTATCTCCAGGGGTCTATGGCTACACCTTC. This encodes CASSLSPGVYGYTF.

The gene calls are TRBV2 and TRBJ1-4; D might be TRBD1 (6 bases). The CDR3 consists of 13 residues. Germline V lookup: CDR1 SNHLY, CDR2 FYNNEI. V lost 4 bases to trimming and J lost 5 bases, with 8 bases between them. As DNA, the CDR3 is TGTGCCAGCAGTGCGCAGGGGAATGAAAAACTGTTTTTT. Its protein is CASSAQGNEKLFF.

This clone occurred once. The chain recombines TRBV18 with TRBJ1-1, with 9 bases that match TRBD1. The V gene end was trimmed by 6 bases and the J gene end by 10 bases; junction bases not matched to a gene: 9. The CDR3 has 13 amino acids. Germline V gene data show CDR1 as KGHSH and CDR2 as LQKENI. CDR3 coding DNA: TGTGCCAGCTCGGGGACAGGGCCTTTAGCAGCTTTCTTT. This translates into CASSGTGPLAAFF.

This clone has more than one count but fewer than ten. The V and J genes are TRBV2 and TRBJ2-2; D is perhaps TRBD1 (8 bases). This CDR3 region has 15 residues. The V end lost 4 bases, the J end lost 5 bases, and 14 bases lay between the germline ends. CDR1 is SNHLY, CDR2 FYNNEI, per germline. The CDR3 spells CASSGNRGGTGELFF. In nucleotides, the CDR3 is TGTGCCAGCAGTGGGAACAGGGGGGGTACCGGGGAGCTGTTTTTT.

The V and J genes are TRBV7-2 and TRBJ2-1; TRBD2 aligns across 7 bases. Per germline, CDR1 SGHTA and CDR2 FQGNSA. The CDR3 is 15 amino acids. The trim removed 5 bases at V and 12 bases at J, leaving 16 bases unmatched. The CDR3 DNA follows: TGTGCCAGCAGCCCTAGGGGCGGGAGCTTACTCCCGCAGTTCTTC. It codes for CASSPRGGSLLPQFF.

The chain has TRBV15 and TRBJ2-3, with D possibly matching TRBD1 (6 bases). Germline V lookup: CDR1 LNHNV, CDR2 YYDKDF (reference sequence). Trimming removed 0 bases at V and 3 bases at J, with 10 bases between. The CDR3 consists of 15 residues. CDR3 residues: CATSREGARTDTQYF. As DNA, the CDR3 is TGTGCCACCAGCAGAGAGGGGGCAAGAACAGATACGCAGTATTTT.

V usage is TRBV5-1 and J usage is TRBJ2-3; D ambiguous. The length of the CDR3 is 15 residues. Trimming cost V 0 bases and J 2 bases, with 10 bases left between them. Germline-derived CDR1 and CDR2 are SGHRS and YFSETQ. The DNA for the CDR3 is TGCGCCAGCAGCTTGGAAATAGCCTACACAGATACGCAGTATTTT. Its protein product is CASSLEIAYTDTQYF.